This T cell receptor (beta chain) was identified during a study of vaccination effects on CD4 cells after COVID-19. Germline CDR1 KGHSH, CDR2 LQKENI. CDR3 length equals 14 residues. V lost 2 bases, J lost 8 bases, and 2 bases stayed unmatched. Of note for this clone: Its antigen is not known.

The assay was immunoSEQ multiplex PCR, and TCRdb's table has in-frame clones only and misses some. Altogether around 54,000 clones are present, 80% to 85% being singletons, with the ten largest covering about 2.2%. ViraFEST assay sequencing came after antigen-specific CD4+ T cells were expanded with viral peptide pools. Following 10 days of culture, CD4+ T cells were isolated. The origin of this receptor is a human donor who received a COVID-19 vaccine. This chain uses TRBV18 with TRBJ2-2; 10 nucleotides agree with TRBD1. Material: CD4+ T cells from PBMCs cultured with HCoV-229E spike peptides, obtained before COVID-19 vaccination. The CDR3 loop reads CASSPGTGEGELFF. The DNA of the CDR3 is TGTGCCAGCTCACCAGGGACAGGGGAAGGGGAGCTGTTTTTT.